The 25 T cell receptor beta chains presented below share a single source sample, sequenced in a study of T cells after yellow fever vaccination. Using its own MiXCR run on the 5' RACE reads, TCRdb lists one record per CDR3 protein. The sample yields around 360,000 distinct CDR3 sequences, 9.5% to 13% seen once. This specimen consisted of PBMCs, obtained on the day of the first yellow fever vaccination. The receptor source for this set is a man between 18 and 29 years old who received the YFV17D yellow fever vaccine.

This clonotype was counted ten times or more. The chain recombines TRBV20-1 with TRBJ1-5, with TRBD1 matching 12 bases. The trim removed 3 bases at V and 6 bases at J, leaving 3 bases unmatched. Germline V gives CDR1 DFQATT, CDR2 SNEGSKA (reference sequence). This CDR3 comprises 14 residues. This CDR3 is CSARGQGAGQPQHF. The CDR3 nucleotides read TGCAGTGCTAGGGGACAGGGGGCCGGTCAGCCCCAGCATTTT.

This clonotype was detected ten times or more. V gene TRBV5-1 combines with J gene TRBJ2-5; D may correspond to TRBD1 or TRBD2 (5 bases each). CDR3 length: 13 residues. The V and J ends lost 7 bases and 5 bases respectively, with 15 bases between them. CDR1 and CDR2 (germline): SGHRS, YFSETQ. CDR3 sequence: CASFRRDPETQYF. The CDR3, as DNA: TGCGCCAGCTTTCGACGGGACCCCGAGACCCAGTACTTC.

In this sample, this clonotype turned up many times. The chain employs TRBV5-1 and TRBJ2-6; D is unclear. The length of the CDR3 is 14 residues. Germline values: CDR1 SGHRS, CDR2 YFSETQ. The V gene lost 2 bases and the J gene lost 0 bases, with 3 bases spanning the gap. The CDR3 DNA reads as TGCGCCAGCAGCTTCTTCTCTGGGGCCAACGTCCTGACTTTC. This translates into CASSFFSGANVLTF.

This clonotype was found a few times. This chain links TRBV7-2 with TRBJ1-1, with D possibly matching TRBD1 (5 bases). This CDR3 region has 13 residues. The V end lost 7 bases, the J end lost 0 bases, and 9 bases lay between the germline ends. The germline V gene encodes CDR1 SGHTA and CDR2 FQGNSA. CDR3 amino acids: CASTDRMNTEAFF. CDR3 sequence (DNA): TGTGCCAGCACCGACAGAATGAACACTGAAGCTTTCTTT.

CDR3 in amino acids: CTGKKTVPMPQHF. The CDR3 nucleotides read TGCACCGGAAAAAAGACGGTCCCAATGCCCCAGCATTTT. The J gene is TRBJ1-5, the V gene TRBV5-1; D gene uncertain. Looked up from germline, CDR1 is SGHRS and CDR2 is YFSETQ. This CDR3 contains 13 residues.

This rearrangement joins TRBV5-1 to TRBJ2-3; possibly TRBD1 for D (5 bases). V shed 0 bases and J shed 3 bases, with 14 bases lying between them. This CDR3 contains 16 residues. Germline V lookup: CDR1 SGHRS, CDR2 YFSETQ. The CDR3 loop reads CASSLGQSRATDTQYF. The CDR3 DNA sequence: TGCGCCAGCAGCTTGGGACAGTCAAGGGCAACAGATACGCAGTATTTT.

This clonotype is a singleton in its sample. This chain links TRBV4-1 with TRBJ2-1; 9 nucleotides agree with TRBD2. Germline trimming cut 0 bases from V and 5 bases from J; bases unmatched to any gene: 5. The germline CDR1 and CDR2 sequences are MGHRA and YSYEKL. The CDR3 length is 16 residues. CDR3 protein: CASSQDPAGGHNEQFF. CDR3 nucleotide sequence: TGCGCCAGCAGCCAAGATCCAGCGGGGGGTCACAATGAGCAGTTCTTC.

The chain's CDR3 is CASSHPPPHDYEQYF. The CDR3 region has the DNA TGCGCCAGCAGCCATCCCCCCCCCCACGACTACGAGCAGTACTTC. The rearrangement links TRBV5-1 to TRBJ2-7; D is ambiguous. Germline V CDR1 and CDR2: SGHRS, YFSETQ. Trimming took 4 bases from V and 3 from J, leaving 17 bases between them. The CDR3 extends over 15 amino acids.

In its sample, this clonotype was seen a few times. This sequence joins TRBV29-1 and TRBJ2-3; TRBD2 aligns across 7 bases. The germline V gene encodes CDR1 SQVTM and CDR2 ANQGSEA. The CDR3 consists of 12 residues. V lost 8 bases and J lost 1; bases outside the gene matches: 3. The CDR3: CSSTSGTDTQYF. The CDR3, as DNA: TGCAGCAGTACTAGCGGCACAGATACGCAGTATTTT.

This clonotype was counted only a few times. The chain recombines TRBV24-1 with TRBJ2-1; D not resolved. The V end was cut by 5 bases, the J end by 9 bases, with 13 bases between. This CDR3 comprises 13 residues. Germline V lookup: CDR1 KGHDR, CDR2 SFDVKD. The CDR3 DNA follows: TGTGCCACCAGTGGAAGAGTTGATTTTGAGCAGTTCTTC. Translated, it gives CATSGRVDFEQFF.

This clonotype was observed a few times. DNA of the CDR3: TGCAGTGCTAGACATCGGGCCACCGGGGAGCTGTTTTTT. This codes for CSARHRATGELFF. V usage is TRBV20-1 and J usage is TRBJ2-2, with D uncertain. V lost 2 bases, J lost 4 bases, and 8 bases lay in between. The germline V gene has CDR1 DFQATT and CDR2 SNEGSKA (reference sequence). The CDR3 length is 13 residues.

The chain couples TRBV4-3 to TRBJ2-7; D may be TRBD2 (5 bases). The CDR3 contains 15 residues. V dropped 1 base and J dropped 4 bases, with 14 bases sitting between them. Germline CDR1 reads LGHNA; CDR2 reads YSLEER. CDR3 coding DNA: TGCGCCAGCAGCCAAGGGCGAGGGAGTCCATACGAGCAGTACTTC. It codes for CASSQGRGSPYEQYF.

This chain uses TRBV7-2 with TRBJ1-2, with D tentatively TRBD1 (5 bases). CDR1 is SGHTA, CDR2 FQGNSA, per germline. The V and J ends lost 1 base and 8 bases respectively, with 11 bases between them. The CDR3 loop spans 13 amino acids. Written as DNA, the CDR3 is TGTGCCAGCAGCTTAGGAGTGGGGGAAGGCTACACCTTC. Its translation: CASSLGVGEGYTF.

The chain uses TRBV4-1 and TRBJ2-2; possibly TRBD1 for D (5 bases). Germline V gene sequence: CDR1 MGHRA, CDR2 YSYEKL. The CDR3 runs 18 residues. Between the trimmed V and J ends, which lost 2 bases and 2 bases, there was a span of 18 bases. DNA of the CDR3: TGCGCCAGCAGCCAACTGAGAGTGGGGCCCCTAAACACCGGGGAGCTGTTTTTT. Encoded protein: CASSQLRVGPLNTGELFF.

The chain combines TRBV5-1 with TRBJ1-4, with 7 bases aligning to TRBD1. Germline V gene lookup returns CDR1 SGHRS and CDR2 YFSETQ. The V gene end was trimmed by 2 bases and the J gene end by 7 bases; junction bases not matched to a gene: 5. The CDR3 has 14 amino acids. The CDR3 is CASSFGTVREKLFF. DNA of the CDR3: TGCGCCAGCAGCTTCGGGACAGTGCGTGAAAAACTGTTTTTT.

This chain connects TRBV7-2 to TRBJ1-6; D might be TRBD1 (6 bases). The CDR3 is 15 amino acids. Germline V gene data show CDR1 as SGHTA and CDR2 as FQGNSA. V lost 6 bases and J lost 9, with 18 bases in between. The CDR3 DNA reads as TGTGCCAGCAGGTCCTCTGGGGGCTGGGTTTCACCCCTCCACTTT. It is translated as CASRSSGGWVSPLHF.

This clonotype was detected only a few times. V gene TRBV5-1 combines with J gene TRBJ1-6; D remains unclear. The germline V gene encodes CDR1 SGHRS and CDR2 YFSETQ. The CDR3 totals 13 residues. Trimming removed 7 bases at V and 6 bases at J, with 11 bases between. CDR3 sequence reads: CASGSTPNSPLHF. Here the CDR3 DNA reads TGCGCCAGCGGGAGCACGCCTAATTCACCCCTCCACTTT.

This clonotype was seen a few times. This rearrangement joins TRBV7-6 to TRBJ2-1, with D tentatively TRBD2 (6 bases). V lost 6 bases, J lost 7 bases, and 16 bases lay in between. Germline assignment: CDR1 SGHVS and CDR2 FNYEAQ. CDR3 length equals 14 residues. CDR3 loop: CASSPGEERNEQFF. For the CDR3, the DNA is TGTGCCAGCAGTCCCGGGGAGGAAAGGAATGAGCAGTTCTTC.

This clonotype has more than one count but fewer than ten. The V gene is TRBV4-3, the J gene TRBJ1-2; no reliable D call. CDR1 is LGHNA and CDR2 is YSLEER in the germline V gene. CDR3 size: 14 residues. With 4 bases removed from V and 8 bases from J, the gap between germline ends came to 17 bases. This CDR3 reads CASSPGERGRGYTF. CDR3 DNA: TGCGCCAGCAGCCCTGGAGAACGGGGAAGGGGCTACACCTTC.

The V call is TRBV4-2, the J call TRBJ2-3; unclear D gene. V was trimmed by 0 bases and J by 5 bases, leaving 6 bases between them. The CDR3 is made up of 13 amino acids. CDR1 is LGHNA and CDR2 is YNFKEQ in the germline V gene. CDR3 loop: CASSQDLQDTQYF. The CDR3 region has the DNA TGTGCCAGCAGCCAAGATCTTCAAGATACGCAGTATTTT.

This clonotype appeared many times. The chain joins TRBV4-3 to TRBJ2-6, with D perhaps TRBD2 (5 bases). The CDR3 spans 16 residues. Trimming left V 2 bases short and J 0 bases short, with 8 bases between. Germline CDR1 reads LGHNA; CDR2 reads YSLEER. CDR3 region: CASSQPEGSGANVLTF. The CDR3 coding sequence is TGCGCCAGCAGCCAACCCGAGGGCTCTGGGGCCAACGTCCTGACTTTC.

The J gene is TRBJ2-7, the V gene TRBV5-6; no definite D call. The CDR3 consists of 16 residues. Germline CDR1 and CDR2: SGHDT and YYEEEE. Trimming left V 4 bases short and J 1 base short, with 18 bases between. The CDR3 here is CASSRPRLDTSYEQYV. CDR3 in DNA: TGTGCCAGCAGCCGTCCTCGACTCGATACTTCCTACGAGCAGTACGTC.

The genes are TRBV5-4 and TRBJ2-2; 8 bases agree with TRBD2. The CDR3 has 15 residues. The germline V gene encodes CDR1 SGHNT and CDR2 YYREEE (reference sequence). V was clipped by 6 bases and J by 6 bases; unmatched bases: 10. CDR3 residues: CASNPTGGGAGELFF. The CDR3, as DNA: TGTGCCAGCAACCCAACGGGGGGGGGAGCCGGGGAGCTGTTTTTT.

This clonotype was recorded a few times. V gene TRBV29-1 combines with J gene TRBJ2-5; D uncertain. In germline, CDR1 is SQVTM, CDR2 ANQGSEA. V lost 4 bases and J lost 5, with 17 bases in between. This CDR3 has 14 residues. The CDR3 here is CSVGNFKGWETQYF. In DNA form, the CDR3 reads TGCAGCGTTGGTAACTTTAAGGGATGGGAGACCCAGTACTTC. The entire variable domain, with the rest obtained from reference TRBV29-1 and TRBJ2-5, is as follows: SAVISQKPSRDICQRGTSLTIQCQVDSQVTMMFWYRQQPGQSLTLIATANQGSEATYESGFVIDKFPISRPNLTFSTLTVSNMSPEDSSIYLCSVGNFKGWETQYFGPGTRLLVL.

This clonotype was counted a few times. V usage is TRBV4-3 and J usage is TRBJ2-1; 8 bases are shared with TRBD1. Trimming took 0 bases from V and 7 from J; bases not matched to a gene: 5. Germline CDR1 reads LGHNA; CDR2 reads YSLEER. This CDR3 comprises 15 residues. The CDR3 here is CASSQEGQGINEQFF. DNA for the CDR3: TGCGCCAGCAGCCAAGAAGGACAGGGTATTAATGAGCAGTTCTTC.